The 19 T cell receptor beta chains presented below share a single source sample, sequenced in a study of T cell responses to AZD1222 COVID-19 vaccine. Sequenced by immunoSEQ multiplex PCR; TCRdb stores in-frame clones only, minus some. The sample has 150,000 to 200,000 clones; about 90% are singletons. Sequences were derived from peripheral blood, sampled on day 0 of MenACWY control vaccination. The source is an adult in good health.

The CDR3 DNA sequence: TGTGCCAGCACCCTGGGGGAGACCCAGTACTTC. Encoded protein: CASTLGETQYF. This rearrangement joins TRBV12-3 or TRBV12-4 to TRBJ2-5; D uncertain. V was pared by 7 bases and J by 5 bases, with 8 bases between. The CDR3 spans 11 residues.

The V gene is TRBV2, the J gene TRBJ2-3; TRBD1 matches at 11 bases. Germline lookup yields CDR1 SNHLY and CDR2 FYNNEI. CDR3 length: 19 amino acids. V dropped 2 bases and J dropped 5; count of bases not matched to a gene: 15. The CDR3 DNA sequence: TGTGCCAGCAGTGAATGGTTGGGACAGGGGGTCAGGGATGAAGATACGCAGTATTTT. It yields the protein CASSEWLGQGVRDEDTQYF.

J is TRBJ1-1 and V is TRBV29-1; D is undetermined. Germline-derived CDR1 and CDR2 are SQVTM and ANQGSEA. The CDR3 totals 13 residues. Trimming shortened V by 4 bases and J by 0 bases, and 9 bases separated the two germline ends. DNA of the CDR3: TGCAGCGTTGTTGAGGTTGTGAACACTGAAGCTTTCTTT. Its translation is CSVVEVVNTEAFF.

This clone came up a few times. The rearrangement uses TRBV3-1 (or the pseudogene TRBV3-2) and TRBJ2-7; D gene unclear. The CDR3 runs 14 residues. The germline gives CDR1 LGHDT, CDR2 YNNKEL (reference sequence). The V end lost 1 base, the J end lost 3 bases, and 10 bases lay between the germline ends. CDR3 bases: TGTGCCAGCAGCCAAGGTCCACAAATCTACGAGCAGTACTTC. Translated: CASSQGPQIYEQYF.

The J gene is TRBJ1-5, the V gene TRBV27, with D perhaps TRBD1 (5 bases). The CDR3 runs 15 residues. Germline V gene data show CDR1 as MNHEY and CDR2 as SMNVEV (reference sequence). V lost 3 bases and J 7 bases, leaving 16 bases between the germline ends. The CDR3 bases are TGTGCCAGCAGTTTGGGATGGGGGTCAGGGCAGCCCCAGCATTTT. Protein product: CASSLGWGSGQPQHF.

V is TRBV19 and J is TRBJ2-3; D is unclear. V dropped 1 base and J dropped 5 bases, with 13 bases sitting between them. This CDR3 is 15 amino acids long. The germline gives CDR1 LNHDA, CDR2 SQIVND (reference sequence). The CDR3 nucleotides are TGTGCCAGTAGTATAGGGCAGAGAGTAGGAGATACGCAGTATTTT. Translating it yields CASSIGQRVGDTQYF. The whole variable domain, filled in from reference TRBV19 and TRBJ2-3, reads DGGITQSPKYLFRKEGQNVTLSCEQNLNHDAMYWYRQDPGQGLRLIYYSQIVNDFQKGDIAEGYSVSREKKESFPLTVTSAQKNPTAFYLCASSIGQRVGDTQYFGPGTRLTVL.

The rearrangement uses TRBV11-2 and TRBJ1-2; 9 bases match TRBD1. V shed 0 bases and J 4 bases; nucleotides not matched to a gene: 6. The CDR3 totals 16 residues. CDR1 and CDR2 (germline): SGHAT, FQNNGV. CDR3 sequence (DNA): TGTGCCAGCAGCTTAGATCACAGGGGGCCTATCTATGGCTACACCTTC. Protein: CASSLDHRGPIYGYTF.

The chain joins TRBV4-3 to TRBJ2-3, with 7 bases fitting TRBD2. Per the germline V gene, CDR1 is LGHNA and CDR2 is YSLEER. CDR3 length: 15 residues. V was clipped by 0 bases and J by 6 bases; unmatched bases: 6. The CDR3 sequence is CASSQDGGSGDTQYF. CDR3 DNA sequence: TGCGCCAGCAGCCAAGATGGGGGTAGCGGGGATACGCAGTATTTT.

This rearrangement joins TRBV5-6 to TRBJ2-1, with 13 bases lining up with TRBD2. V was clipped by 5 bases and J by 7 bases; unmatched bases: 3. The CDR3 has 14 residues. Germline V lookup: CDR1 SGHDT, CDR2 YYEEEE. The CDR3 sequence: CASRGTSGMNEQFF. DNA for the CDR3: TGTGCCAGCAGGGGGACTAGCGGGATGAATGAGCAGTTCTTC. The complete variable domain, with remaining parts taken from reference TRBV5-6 and TRBJ2-1, reads DAGVTQSPTHLIKTRGQQVTLRCSPKSGHDTVSWYQQALGQGPQFIFQYYEEEERQRGNFPDRFSGHQFPNYSSELNVNALLLGDSALYLCASRGTSGMNEQFFGPGTRLTVL.

The rearrangement uses TRBV4-3 and TRBJ2-2; 8 bases match TRBD1. The CDR3 spans 14 residues. Germline V gene data show CDR1 as LGHNA and CDR2 as YSLEER. V shed 0 bases, J shed 10 bases, and the junction held 4 bases outside the gene matches. The CDR3 reads CASSQDRGPEELFF. CDR3 in DNA: TGCGCCAGCAGCCAAGACAGGGGGCCAGAGGAGCTGTTTTTT.

The chain carries TRBV30 and TRBJ1-1; TRBD1 is a possible D gene (5 bases). The CDR3 loop spans 15 amino acids. The germline CDR1 and CDR2 sequences are GTSNPN and SVGIG (reference sequence). Trimming left V 2 bases short and J 0 bases short, with 13 bases between. CDR3 DNA sequence: TGTGCCTGGAGTTTAACCGGGACGGTGAACACTGAAGCTTTCTTT. Protein sequence: CAWSLTGTVNTEAFF.

CDR3 sequence reads: CASSLMLAGAYNEQFF. In DNA, the CDR3 is TGTGCCAGCTCACTCATGCTAGCGGGAGCCTACAATGAGCAGTTCTTC. V is TRBV18 and J is TRBJ2-1; 10 nucleotides agree with TRBD2. The CDR3 runs to 16 residues. Per germline, CDR1 KGHSH and CDR2 LQKENI. V gave up 4 bases and J gave up 2 bases; unmatched junction bases: 5.

The V gene is TRBV29-1, the J gene TRBJ2-6; a weak D match, TRBD1 (6 bases). Between the trimmed V and J ends, which lost 6 bases and 1 base, there was a span of 10 bases. Germline-derived CDR1 and CDR2 are SQVTM and ANQGSEA. CDR3 length: 14 amino acids. CDR3 residues: CSVGGQSGANVLTF. As DNA, the CDR3 is TGCAGCGTAGGCGGACAGTCTGGGGCCAACGTCCTGACTTTC.

The rearrangement uses TRBV21-1 and TRBJ2-3. TRBV21-1 is marked as a pseudogene. The CDR3 has 12 amino acids. Here the CDR3 reads CASSKIGDTQYF. As DNA, the CDR3 is TGTGCCAGCAGCAAAATAGGAGATACGCAGTATTTT.

This sequence joins TRBV18 and TRBJ1-5; D unresolved. The CDR3 totals 12 residues. The ends were cut back, 2 bases at V and 5 bases at J, with 4 bases in the middle. From germline, CDR1 is KGHSH and CDR2 LQKENI. The CDR3 DNA reads as TGTGCCAGCTCACCAAGTGATCAGCCCCAGCATTTT. Translating it yields CASSPSDQPQHF. The whole variable domain, remainder taken from reference TRBV18 and TRBJ1-5, is NAGVMQNPRHLVRRRGQEARLRCSPMKGHSHVYWYRQLPEEGLKFMVYLQKENIIDESGMPKERFSAEFPKEGPSILRIQQVVRGDSAAYFCASSPSDQPQHFGDGTRLSIL.

The CDR3 DNA reads as TGTGCCAGCACGCGGGAGGTGGTAGGTGGCTACACCTTC. Translation: CASTREVVGGYTF. The rearrangement uses TRBV28 and TRBJ1-2; no clear D gene. The CDR3 spans 13 residues. Germline V gives CDR1 MDHEN, CDR2 SYDVKM. V shed 7 bases and J shed 7 bases, with 16 bases lying between them.

This chain uses TRBV4-2 with TRBJ2-1, with TRBD2 matching 16 bases. After removal of 1 base from V and 9 bases from J, the junction contained 12 bases not matched to a gene. The CDR3 consists of 19 residues. Germline CDR1 is LGHNA and CDR2 is YNFKEQ. The CDR3 loop reads CASSQALTGTSGRASEQFF. DNA of the CDR3: TGTGCCAGCAGCCAAGCCCTTACCGGGACTAGCGGGAGGGCCTCTGAGCAGTTCTTC.

V and J are TRBV5-1 and TRBJ1-1; unclear D gene. The CDR3 sequence is 14 residues long. Trimming removed 4 bases at V and 4 bases at J, with 14 bases between. The germline V gene encodes CDR1 SGHRS and CDR2 YFSETQ. CDR3 in DNA: TGCGCCAGCAGCACCGGCCCTACCTCCACTGAAGCTTTCTTT. Translated: CASSTGPTSTEAFF.

The chain has TRBV3-1 (or the pseudogene TRBV3-2) and TRBJ1-5; D gene uncertain. Germline CDR1 and CDR2: LGHDT and YNNKEL (reference sequence). CDR3 size: 14 residues. Trimming left V 6 bases short and J 6 bases short, with 15 bases between. CDR3 residues: CASSRVETLQPQHF. In DNA, the CDR3 is TGTGCCAGCAGTCGGGTGGAGACCCTTCAGCCCCAGCATTTT.